Listed below are T cell receptor beta chains from one sample, sequenced in a study of cytomegalovirus exposure and HLA in healthy donors. Using immunoSEQ multiplex PCR, the repertoire was profiled, and TCRdb retains in-frame clones only, with some absent. The sample carries about 130,000 clones, approximately 75% recorded once. Sequenced sample: PBMCs. Receptors were obtained from a woman aged 45-59 years in good health and CMV-seronegative. The CDR3 runs from the conserved cysteine through the conserved F or W. Each record gives: CDR3 DNA, CDR3 protein, V gene, D gene, J gene, clone size. The D gene is left open where the match is weak. Clone size appears in some rows only: once, few, many, or a class for an expanded clone.

TGTGCCAGCCGCAGACAGGGGGCTTATCAGCCCCAGCATTTT,CASRRQGAYQPQHF,TRBV28,TRBD1,TRBJ1-5,NA
TGCGCCAGCAGAGTGACTCTCCAAGAGACCCAGTACTTC,CASRVTLQETQYF,TRBV5-1,NA,TRBJ2-5,NA
TGTGCCAGCACGTCGGCTAGCGGGATAACCTACGAGCAGTACTTC,CASTSASGITYEQYF,TRBV6-6,TRBD2,TRBJ2-7,NA
TGTGCCAGCAGTTACTCTGCGGGGGGAGCAGATACGCAGTATTTT,CASSYSAGGADTQYF,TRBV6-5,TRBD2,TRBJ2-3,NA
TGTGCCAGCAGCGTAGGTGGAGGCCCGAACACCGGGGAGCTGTTTTTT,CASSVGGGPNTGELFF,TRBV9,NA,TRBJ2-2,NA
TGTGCCATCAGTGAGGTAAAGAACACTGAAGCTTTCTTT,CAISEVKNTEAFF,TRBV10-3,NA,TRBJ1-1,NA
TGTGCCAGCAGCCCAGGAGGGACAGGGGGAGGCTACACCTTC,CASSPGGTGGGYTF,TRBV5-4,TRBD1,TRBJ1-2,NA
TGTGCCAGCAGTCCCGGACTGGTGGCCGAGCAGTACTTC,CASSPGLVAEQYF,TRBV27,NA,TRBJ2-7,few
TGTTCCAGCAGCCCAACTCAGGGGGCTACTAGGGATGGCTACACCTTC,CSSSPTQGATRDGYTF,TRBV7-9,TRBD1,TRBJ1-2,NA
TGTGCCAGCAGCCAAGACAGCTACGAGCAGTACTTC,CASSQDSYEQYF,TRBV5-5,NA,TRBJ2-7,once
TGCGCCAGCAGCCCTGGACAAACCACAGATACGCAGTATTTT,CASSPGQTTDTQYF,TRBV5-1,NA,TRBJ2-3,NA